These T cell receptor beta chains were read from a single sample in a study of read filtering for tumor transcriptome and immune sequencing. TCRdb used MiXCR to reprocess the reads, holding one entry per CDR3 protein. The sample lists around 140,000 distinct CDR3 sequences, about 13% occurring once. The sequenced sample was a population of CD138-negative cells sorted from bone marrow. The source is a donor at least 40 years old with multiple myeloma. CDR3s include the opening cysteine and the closing phenylalanine or tryptophan. A D gene is named only where the DNA matches it firmly. Size tells how often a clone was seen (once, few, many) or the class of an expanded clone, and some rows leave it out.

DNA: TGTGCCAGCAGTTTATCCTCCGGGACGAGGAACGAGCAGTACTTC
CDR3: CASSLSSGTRNEQYF
V: TRBV27
J: TRBJ2-7
D: -
size: -

DNA: TGTGCCAGCAGTTTAGTATTAGGTCGGGGCGTAAGGGTTTACAATGAGCAGTTCTTC
CDR3: CASSLVLGRGVRVYNEQFF
V: TRBV12-3/TRBV12-4
J: TRBJ2-1
D: -
size: many

DNA: TGTGCAAGTCGAATGACGTCAGGGGCTCACAAAGATACGCAGTATTTT
CDR3: CASRMTSGAHKDTQYF
V: TRBV12-2
J: TRBJ2-3
D: -
size: many

DNA: TGCGCCAGCAGCGCGGGACGGACAGAGCAGTTCTTC
CDR3: CASSAGRTEQFF
V: TRBV5-1
J: TRBJ2-1
D: -
size: -

DNA: TGCGCCAGCAGCTTCGGGGCATTCGGCGGCGACGAGCAGTACTTC
CDR3: CASSFGAFGGDEQYF
V: TRBV5-1
J: TRBJ2-7
D: -
size: many

DNA: TGTGCCAGCAGCTTAGACCCCCTATGGGAGAGGGAGAGGACGCAGTATTTT
CDR3: CASSLDPLWERERTQYF
V: TRBV11-2
J: TRBJ2-3
D: -
size: many

DNA: TGTGCCAGCAGCCTCCGACCGACTAGTCCCGAGCAGTTCTTC
CDR3: CASSLRPTSPEQFF
V: TRBV7-3
J: TRBJ2-1
D: -
size: many

DNA: TGTGCCAGCAGCTTGGGACAGTCGAACACTGAAGCTTTCTTT
CDR3: CASSLGQSNTEAFF
V: TRBV5-4
J: TRBJ1-1
D: -
size: many

DNA: TGTGCCAGCAGCACAGGGACTAGCGGATCACACCAAGAGGCCCAGTACTTC
CDR3: CASSTGTSGSHQEAQYF
V: TRBV7-9
J: TRBJ2-5
D: TRBD2
size: -

DNA: TGTGCCAGCAGTAACCCGGGGACTTTTACCAATGAGCAGTTCTTC
CDR3: CASSNPGTFTNEQFF
V: TRBV6-6
J: TRBJ2-1
D: -
size: many

DNA: TGCGCCAGCAGACAGGGGGAGCTGAACACCGGGGAGCTGTTTTTT
CDR3: CASRQGELNTGELFF
V: TRBV5-1
J: TRBJ2-2
D: TRBD1
size: many

DNA: TGCGCCAGCAGCGTCGGGACTAGCGGATTCTACAATGAGCAGTTCTTC
CDR3: CASSVGTSGFYNEQFF
V: TRBV5-1
J: TRBJ2-1
D: TRBD2
size: many

DNA: TGTGCCAGCAGCCCCCACAGTAGCGCAGATACGCAGTATTTT
CDR3: CASSPHSSADTQYF
V: TRBV11-3
J: TRBJ2-3
D: -
size: many

DNA: TGTGCCAGCAGCCGAACAGGGGGCGAGGAAAAACTGTTTTTT
CDR3: CASSRTGGEEKLFF
V: TRBV7-9
J: TRBJ1-4
D: TRBD1
size: many

DNA: TGTGCCAGTAGTAGAGAGAGCTCTGGGGCCAACGTCCTGACTTTC
CDR3: CASSRESSGANVLTF
V: TRBV19
J: TRBJ2-6
D: -
size: -

DNA: TGCAGCGTTGTGGGTGGCAATGAGCAGTTCTTC
CDR3: CSVVGGNEQFF
V: TRBV29-1
J: TRBJ2-1
D: -
size: many

DNA: TGTGCCAGCAGCTTCCAAGGAGGGGCCCACAATGAGCAGTTCTTC
CDR3: CASSFQGGAHNEQFF
V: TRBV11-2
J: TRBJ2-1
D: -
size: many

DNA: TGTGCCAGCAGCTTAACATCCGGGACAGCGTCCTACAATGAGCAGTTCTTC
CDR3: CASSLTSGTASYNEQFF
V: TRBV7-3
J: TRBJ2-1
D: TRBD1
size: many

DNA: TGTGCCAGCAGCCCCCCACAGGGGAAAACTGAAGCTTTCTTT
CDR3: CASSPPQGKTEAFF
V: TRBV5-4
J: TRBJ1-1
D: TRBD1
size: many

DNA: TGTGCCACCCACCGACGCGGGGGGGCTCTGGATCAGCCCCAGCATTTT
CDR3: CATHRRGGALDQPQHF
V: TRBV19
J: TRBJ1-5
D: -
size: -

DNA: TGTGCCAGCAGGCGGACTAGCGGGATCTACGAGCAGTACTTC
CDR3: CASRRTSGIYEQYF
V: TRBV27
J: TRBJ2-7
D: TRBD2
size: many

DNA: TGTGCCAGTAGTTCCGGGGCAAAGCTCTACGAGCAGTACTTC
CDR3: CASSSGAKLYEQYF
V: TRBV19
J: TRBJ2-7
D: -
size: many

DNA: TGTGCCAGCAGCTTAGGGAATGAGCAGCTCTTC
CDR3: CASSLGNEQLF
V: TRBV11-2
J: TRBJ2-1
D: -
size: once

DNA: TGTGCCAGCAGTCAGGGGACCGGGGAGCTGTTTTTT
CDR3: CASSQGTGELFF
V: TRBV12-3/TRBV12-4
J: TRBJ2-2
D: -
size: many

DNA: TGTGCCAGCAGCTTAGGAATATATCTCGGCTCCTACAATGAGCAGTTCTTC
CDR3: CASSLGIYLGSYNEQFF
V: TRBV7-9
J: TRBJ2-1
D: -
size: many

DNA: TGTGCCAACAGTCACCCAGGGGGCATAGCTAATGAAAAACTGTTTTTT
CDR3: CANSHPGGIANEKLFF
V: TRBV7-6
J: TRBJ1-4
D: TRBD1
size: -

DNA: TGTGCCACCAGTGAAAGCCCCCAAGGAGATACGCAGTATTTT
CDR3: CATSESPQGDTQYF
V: TRBV24-1
J: TRBJ2-3
D: -
size: many

DNA: TGTGCCAGCAGCCCACTTTTCGAGACAGTTGAGGCAGGCTCCTATGGCTACACCTTC
CDR3: CASSPLFETVEAGSYGYTF
V: TRBV7-9
J: TRBJ1-2
D: -
size: many

DNA: TGCAGTGCTCGCACCCCCGGGACCGGAAACACCATATATTTT
CDR3: CSARTPGTGNTIYF
V: TRBV20-1
J: TRBJ1-3
D: -
size: -

DNA: TGCAGCGCCGGGACTAGCGGGAGTCGCTATGAGCAGTTCTTC
CDR3: CSAGTSGSRYEQFF
V: TRBV29-1
J: TRBJ2-1
D: TRBD2
size: -

DNA: TGTGCCAGCAGCCCGGGCGCAAGGCTTTTAGGCACAGATACGCAGTATTTT
CDR3: CASSPGARLLGTDTQYF
V: TRBV12-3/TRBV12-4
J: TRBJ2-3
D: -
size: -

DNA: TGTGCCAGCAGCTTGTCGGCGCACACAGATACGCAGTATTTT
CDR3: CASSLSAHTDTQYF
V: TRBV11-2
J: TRBJ2-3
D: -
size: many

DNA: TGTGCCAGCAGCTTACCCGTTCTGATAACTAGCGGGAGGGTCCAAGAGACCCAGTACTTC
CDR3: CASSLPVLITSGRVQETQYF
V: TRBV7-9
J: TRBJ2-5
D: TRBD2
size: -

DNA: TGCAGTGCTAGAGATTTCGGCGGTAGCTCCTACGAGCAGTACTTC
CDR3: CSARDFGGSSYEQYF
V: TRBV20-1
J: TRBJ2-7
D: -
size: many

DNA: TGTGCCAGCAGCTTTCGGACAGGAGACAATCAGCCCCAGCATTTT
CDR3: CASSFRTGDNQPQHF
V: TRBV7-8
J: TRBJ1-5
D: TRBD1
size: many

DNA: TGTGCCAGTAGTATCTCCGGGGGGGCAGATACGCAGTATTTT
CDR3: CASSISGGADTQYF
V: TRBV19
J: TRBJ2-3
D: TRBD2
size: -

DNA: TGTGCCAGCAGCTTAGGGGTTAAAGGGGATGAAAAACTGTTTTTT
CDR3: CASSLGVKGDEKLFF
V: TRBV7-9
J: TRBJ1-4
D: -
size: many

DNA: TGTGCCAGCAGCTACTCAGGCGACTCCTACGAGCAGTACTTC
CDR3: CASSYSGDSYEQYF
V: TRBV12-3/TRBV12-4
J: TRBJ2-7
D: -
size: many

DNA: TGTGCCAGCAGGGGAGGGTGGGACACCTACGAGCAGTACTTC
CDR3: CASRGGWDTYEQYF
V: TRBV12-3/TRBV12-4
J: TRBJ2-7
D: -
size: many

DNA: TGTGCCAGCTCACCGAGAGGACAGGCCGGGTCCTCCGAAGCTTTCTTT
CDR3: CASSPRGQAGSSEAFF
V: TRBV18
J: TRBJ1-1
D: TRBD1
size: many

DNA: TGTGCCAGCAGTTACTCGCCCGTGGCGGGGCATTACAATGAGCAGTTCTTC
CDR3: CASSYSPVAGHYNEQFF
V: TRBV6-5
J: TRBJ2-1
D: -
size: many

DNA: TGCGCCAGCAGCCCCCGACTAGCGGGAGTGGGTGCCGAGCAGTACTTC
CDR3: CASSPRLAGVGAEQYF
V: TRBV4-3
J: TRBJ2-7
D: TRBD2
size: -

DNA: TGTGCCAGCAGAAGTGACAGTTATAATTCACCCCTCCACTTT
CDR3: CASRSDSYNSPLHF
V: TRBV6-5
J: TRBJ1-6
D: -
size: many

DNA: TGCGCCAGCAGCCAAGAAATTCGACCGGGACTTCAACAGGGGACCCAGTACTTC
CDR3: CASSQEIRPGLQQGTQYF
V: TRBV4-1
J: TRBJ2-5
D: -
size: many

DNA: TGCAGTGCTAGAAGGCAGGGTCCCTACAATGAGCAGTTCTTC
CDR3: CSARRQGPYNEQFF
V: TRBV20-1
J: TRBJ2-1
D: -
size: many

DNA: TGCAGCGTTGGGGCAGGGAATGCCAAAAACATTCAGTACTTC
CDR3: CSVGAGNAKNIQYF
V: TRBV29-1
J: TRBJ2-4
D: -
size: many

DNA: TGTGCCAGCAGTTCCACCCGGGACTACCTTCAAGAGACCCAGTACTTC
CDR3: CASSSTRDYLQETQYF
V: TRBV6-2/TRBV6-3
J: TRBJ2-5
D: TRBD2
size: -